This T cell receptor beta chain emerged from a study of cytomegalovirus exposure and HLA in healthy donors. The overall study: HLA-typed donors were the source of around 87 million unique TCRs, which an early data release held. Falling in the Caucasian-associated ancestry cluster were approximately 86% of some 400 genotyped donors.

V lost 6 bases and J lost 4, with 12 bases in between. Germline V gene lookup returns CDR1 MDHEN and CDR2 SYDVKM. The CDR3 consists of 13 residues. Regarding the study as a whole: The later analysis indicated that the majority of CMV-associated TCR beta chains appeared HLA-restricted. Rare sequences made up most TCRs, while some public TCRs were found in many donors.

This PCR relied on a set of 60 Vbeta primers and 13 Jbeta primers. Here immunoSEQ multiplex PCR was the method, and the copy in TCRdb shows in-frame clones only, minus some. The data show roughly 160,000 clones, roughly 80% seen once. As to this clone: The target antigen is unknown.

The sequenced sample was PBMCs. V and J are TRBV28 and TRBJ1-1; a possible D gene is TRBD1 (5 bases). This sequence originates from a boy younger than 10 in good health and CMV-seronegative. Here the CDR3 reads CASRYTGSTEAFF. DNA for the CDR3: TGTGCCAGCAGATACACAGGAAGCACTGAAGCTTTCTTT.